This T cell receptor beta chain was recovered during a study of blood T cell repertoires in COVID-19. The germline CDR1 and CDR2 sequences are SNHLY and FYNNEI. This CDR3 contains 15 residues. V was clipped by 4 bases and J by 7 bases; unmatched bases: 9. Libraries were prepared by immunoSEQ multiplex PCR; TCRdb keeps only in-frame clonotypes and omits some of them. This sample yields 130,000 or so clones, of which roughly 81% are seen a single time; about 3.4% belongs to the top ten. Cohorts were assigned according to the clinical history that participants reported. The sequenced sample was PBMCs or T cells enriched from blood (not recorded which). This chain joins TRBV2 and TRBJ2-2, with 7 bases matching TRBD2. This receptor was obtained from a woman in her 50s with acute COVID-19. The CDR3 region is CASSGRGVVIGELFF. Written as DNA, the CDR3 is TGTGCCAGCAGTGGACGGGGGGTCGTCATCGGGGAGCTGTTTTTT.